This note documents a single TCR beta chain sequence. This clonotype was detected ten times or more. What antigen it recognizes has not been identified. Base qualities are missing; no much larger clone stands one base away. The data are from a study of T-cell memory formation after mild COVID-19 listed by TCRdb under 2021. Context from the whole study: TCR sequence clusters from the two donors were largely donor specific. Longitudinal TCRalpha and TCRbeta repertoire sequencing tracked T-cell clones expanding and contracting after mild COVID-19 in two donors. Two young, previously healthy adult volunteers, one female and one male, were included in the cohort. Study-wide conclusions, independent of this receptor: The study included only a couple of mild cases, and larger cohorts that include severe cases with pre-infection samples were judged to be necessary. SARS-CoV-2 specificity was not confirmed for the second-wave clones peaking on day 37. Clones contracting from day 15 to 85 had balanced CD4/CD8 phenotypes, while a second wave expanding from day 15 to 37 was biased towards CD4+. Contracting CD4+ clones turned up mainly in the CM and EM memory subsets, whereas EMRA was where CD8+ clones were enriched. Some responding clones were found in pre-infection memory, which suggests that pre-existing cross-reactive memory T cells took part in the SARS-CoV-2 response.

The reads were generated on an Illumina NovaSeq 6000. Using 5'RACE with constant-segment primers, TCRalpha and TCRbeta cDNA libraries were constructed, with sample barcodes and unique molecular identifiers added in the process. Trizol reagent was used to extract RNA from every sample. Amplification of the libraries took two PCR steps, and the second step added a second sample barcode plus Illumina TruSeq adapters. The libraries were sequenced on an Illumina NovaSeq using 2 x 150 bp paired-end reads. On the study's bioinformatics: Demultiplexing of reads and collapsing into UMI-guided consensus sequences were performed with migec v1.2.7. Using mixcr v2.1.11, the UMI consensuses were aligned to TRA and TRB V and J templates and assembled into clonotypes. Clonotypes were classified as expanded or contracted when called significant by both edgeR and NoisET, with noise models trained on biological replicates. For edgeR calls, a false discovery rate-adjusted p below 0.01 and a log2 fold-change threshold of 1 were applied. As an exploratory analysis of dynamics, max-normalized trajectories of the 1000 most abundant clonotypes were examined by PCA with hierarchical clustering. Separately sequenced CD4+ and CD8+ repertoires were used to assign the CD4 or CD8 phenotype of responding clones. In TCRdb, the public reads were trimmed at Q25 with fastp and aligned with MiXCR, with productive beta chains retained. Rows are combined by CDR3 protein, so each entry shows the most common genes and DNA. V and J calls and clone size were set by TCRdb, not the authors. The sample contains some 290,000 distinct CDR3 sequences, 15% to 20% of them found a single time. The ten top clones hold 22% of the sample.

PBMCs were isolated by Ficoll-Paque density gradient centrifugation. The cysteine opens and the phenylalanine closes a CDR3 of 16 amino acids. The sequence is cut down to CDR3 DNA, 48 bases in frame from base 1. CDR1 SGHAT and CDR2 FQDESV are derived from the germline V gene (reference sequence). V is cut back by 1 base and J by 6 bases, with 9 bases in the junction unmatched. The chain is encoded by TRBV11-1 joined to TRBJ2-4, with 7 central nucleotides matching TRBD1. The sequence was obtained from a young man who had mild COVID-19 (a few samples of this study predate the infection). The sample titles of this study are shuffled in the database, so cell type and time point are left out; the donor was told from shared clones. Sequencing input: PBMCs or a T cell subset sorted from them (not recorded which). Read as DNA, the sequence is TGTGCCAGCAGCTTAGACAGGGGTCCCATGGGAAACATTCAGTACTTC. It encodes CASSLDRGPMGNIQYF.